In its sample, the clone carrying this T cell receptor beta chain was seen a few times. Original data processing: Cell counts per sample came from amplifying reference gene primers. Repertoires were generated with immunoSEQ multiplex PCR, while TCRdb's copy carries only in-frame clones and drops some. The V and J calls and clone size come from that table; D and trimming were worked out from the DNA. This sample has over 300,000 clones, with roughly 90% found just once. The data belong to a study of blood T cell repertoires in COVID-19. About the research overall: COVID-19 samples collected from the United States, Italy and Spain covered acute and convalescent phases. The analysed material was cDNA or gDNA that came from T cells, B-cell-depleted T cells, or PBMCs.

Input material: peripheral blood. The receptor was derived from a young man who had recovered from COVID-19.

The CDR3 nucleotides read TGTGCCAGCAGCTTAGATGTCGGCGGACAGCCCCAGCATTTT. Its protein is CASSLDVGGQPQHF. The gene calls are TRBV11-2 and TRBJ1-5; D unresolved. This CDR3 is built from 14 residues. CDR1 SGHAT and CDR2 FQNNGV come from the germline V gene. V was shortened by 0 bases and J by 7 bases, with 10 bases between the two germline ends.